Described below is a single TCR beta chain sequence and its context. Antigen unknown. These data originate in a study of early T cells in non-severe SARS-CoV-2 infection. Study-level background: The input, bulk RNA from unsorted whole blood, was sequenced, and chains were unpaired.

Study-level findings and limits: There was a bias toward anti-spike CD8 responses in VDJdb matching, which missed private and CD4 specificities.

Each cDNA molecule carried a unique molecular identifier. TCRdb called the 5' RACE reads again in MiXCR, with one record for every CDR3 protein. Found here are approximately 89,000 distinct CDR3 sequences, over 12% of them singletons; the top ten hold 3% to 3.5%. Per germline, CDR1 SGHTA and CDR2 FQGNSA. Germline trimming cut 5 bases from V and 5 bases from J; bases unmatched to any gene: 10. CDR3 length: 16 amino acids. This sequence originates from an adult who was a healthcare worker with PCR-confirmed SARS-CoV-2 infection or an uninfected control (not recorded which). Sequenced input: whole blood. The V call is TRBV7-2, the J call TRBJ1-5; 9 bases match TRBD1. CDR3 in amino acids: CASSLLGGQGHQPQHF. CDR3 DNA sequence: TGTGCCAGCAGCCTTCTTGGAGGACAGGGGCATCAGCCCCAGCATTTT.